A single sample gave rise to the 22 T cell receptor beta chains below, sequenced in a study of beta chain features in type 1 diabetes. These receptors' antigens are unknown. The isolated RNA, all of it, was reverse transcribed, so expressed TCRB transcripts were what got sequenced. Clones were read by immunoSEQ multiplex PCR, and TCRdb kept only the in-frame ones, dropping some. The table records 680,000 or so clones, over 10% of them present only once. Broader study findings: In all four CD4+ subsets, TCRB CDR3 length was significantly, moderately reduced in type 1 diabetes.

Sequences were obtained from naive CD4+ T cells from blood. The receptor source for this set is a man in his late teens or twenties with type 1 diabetes.

The chain links TRBV9 to TRBJ2-2; D might be TRBD1 (6 bases). The CDR3 has 15 residues. The germline V gene has CDR1 SGDLS and CDR2 YYNGEE. V was cut by 0 bases and J by 5 bases, with 11 bases left in between. The CDR3 DNA reads TGTGCCAGCAGCGTAGTCCAGGGGTGGACCGGGGAGCTGTTTTTT. Translated: CASSVVQGWTGELFF.

A few counts support this clone. The genes are TRBV9 and TRBJ1-1; no reliable D call. The germline CDR1 and CDR2 sequences are SGDLS and YYNGEE. The CDR3 is made up of 16 amino acids. Trimming removed 0 bases at V and 2 bases at J, with 14 bases between. The CDR3 DNA follows: TGTGCCAGCAGCGTAGCCCCTAAGGGAAGTAACACTGAAGCTTTCTTT. Translating it yields CASSVAPKGSNTEAFF. The full variable domain, its missing parts supplied by reference TRBV9 and TRBJ1-1, is DSGVTQTPKHLITATGQRVTLRCSPRSGDLSVYWYQQSLDQGLQFLIQYYNGEERAKGNILERFSAQQFPDLHSELNLSSLELGDSALYFCASSVAPKGSNTEAFFGQGTRLTVV.

The chain joins TRBV6-1 to TRBJ1-1; 7 nucleotides agree with TRBD1. This CDR3 contains 14 residues. After removal of 5 bases from V and 8 bases from J, the junction contained 11 bases not matched to a gene. Germline values: CDR1 MNHNS, CDR2 SASEGT. This CDR3 reads CASSQTTGQNEAFF. The CDR3 region has the DNA TGTGCCAGCAGTCAAACCACGGGACAGAACGAAGCTTTCTTT.

As regards this clone: A junction end diverges from the germline sequence, so it may reflect a read error. This chain links TRBV2 with TRBJ2-1; no reliable D call. From germline, CDR1 is SNHLY and CDR2 FYNNEI. The CDR3 spans 8 residues. CDR3 nucleotide sequence: TGTGCCGGTTCGGCCCTCCTCTTC. It codes for CAGSALLF. The whole variable domain, remainder taken from reference TRBV2 and TRBJ2-1, is EPEVTQTPSHQVTQMGQEVILRCVPISNHLYFYWYRQILGQKVEFLVSFYNNEISEKSEIFDDQFSVERPDGSNFTLKIRSTKLEDSAMYFCAGSALLFGPGTRLTVL.

This rearrangement joins TRBV6-1 to TRBJ2-1; D is unclear. This CDR3 region has 13 residues. Germline V gives CDR1 MNHNS, CDR2 SASEGT. Trimming took off 6 bases at V and 8 bases at J, with 14 bases between the two ends. CDR3 region: CASSQSLRDEQFF. Written as DNA, the CDR3 is TGTGCCAGCAGCCAATCCTTAAGAGATGAGCAGTTCTTC.

This clone appeared a few times. The gene calls are TRBV29-1 and TRBJ1-1, with D unclear. The germline V gene encodes CDR1 SQVTM and CDR2 ANQGSEA. This CDR3 has 13 amino acids. Deletions cut 2 bases from V and 3 bases from J, with 10 bases between. CDR3 DNA sequence: TGCAGCGTTGAAAGGGTGGTAGACACTGAAGCTTTCTTT. Amino acids: CSVERVVDTEAFF.

With regard to this clone: The same CDR3 arises from other DNA sequences in this sample as well. V and J are TRBV5-1 and TRBJ1-1; D is unclear. CDR1 is SGHRS and CDR2 is YFSETQ in the germline V gene. This CDR3 region has 13 residues. Trimming shortened V by 0 bases and J by 1 base, and 4 bases separated the two germline ends. The CDR3 protein is CASSLAQNTEAFF. CDR3 bases: TGCGCCAGCAGCTTGGCCCAGAACACTGAAGCTTTCTTT.

The chain's CDR3 is CATSLGGGSSYEQYF. The CDR3 DNA reads TGTGCCACCAGCCTTGGGGGGGGAAGCTCCTACGAGCAGTACTTC. The chain joins TRBV15 to TRBJ2-7; 7 positions agree with TRBD2. Germline V gene lookup returns CDR1 LNHNV and CDR2 YYDKDF (reference sequence). This CDR3 is built from 15 residues. J was trimmed by 0 bases and V by 5 bases; bases with no gene match: 7.

This chain links TRBV5-4 with TRBJ1-6, with 9 bases identical to TRBD1. This CDR3 contains 14 residues. Per the germline V gene, CDR1 is SGHNT and CDR2 is YYREEE (reference sequence). V lost 5 bases, J lost 7 bases, and 4 bases stayed unmatched. CDR3 nucleotides: TGTGCCAGCAGGCGGACAGGGGAGAATTCACCCCTCCACTTT. Its translation: CASRRTGENSPLHF.

This clone was counted between two and nine times. The gene calls are TRBV6-5 and TRBJ2-5; the D gene is possibly TRBD2 (6 bases). The CDR3 covers 15 residues. V was trimmed by 0 bases and J by 5 bases, leaving 13 bases between them. CDR1 is MNHEY, CDR2 SVGAGI, per germline. The CDR3 reads CASSYSKAGLETQYF. For the CDR3, the DNA is TGTGCCAGCAGTTACTCGAAGGCGGGACTGGAGACCCAGTACTTC.

This clone was observed a few times. The junction departs from germline at one end; a sequencing error may be responsible. The CDR3 loop reads CASSPSTPGQGIHF. CDR3 bases: TGTGCCAGCTCACCATCGACTCCGGGACAGGGAATTCACTTT. The chain recombines TRBV18 with TRBJ1-1, with 9 bases aligning to TRBD1. Germline-derived CDR1 and CDR2 are KGHSH and LQKENI. CDR3 size: 14 residues.

The chain is built from TRBV6-6 and TRBJ1-3, with D unclear. This CDR3 has 14 amino acids. CDR1 is MNHNY and CDR2 is SVGAGI in the germline V gene (reference sequence). The ends were cut back, 0 bases at V and 1 base at J, with 4 bases in the middle. The CDR3 region has the DNA TGTGCCAGCAGTTACTCTGGGTCTGGAAACACCATATATTTT. This gives the protein CASSYSGSGNTIYF.

This clone was detected a few times. The V and J genes are TRBV30 and TRBJ2-7; 11 bases map to TRBD2. The V gene's germline CDR1 is GTSNPN and CDR2 SVGIG (reference sequence). The V gene end was trimmed by 0 bases and the J gene end by 6 bases; junction bases not matched to a gene: 4. This CDR3 contains 14 residues. CDR3 region: CAWSVTSGGFEQYF. CDR3 in DNA: TGTGCCTGGAGTGTAACTAGCGGGGGTTTCGAGCAGTACTTC.

This clone has just a few counts. The chain is built from TRBV29-1 and TRBJ1-2; perhaps TRBD1 as D (6 bases). CDR3 length: 11 residues. Germline V gene sequence: CDR1 SQVTM, CDR2 ANQGSEA. V was clipped by 7 bases and J by 8 bases, with 14 bases between them. Here the CDR3 DNA reads TGCAGCGCACAGAGGACAGAAGGCTACACCTTC. It is translated as CSAQRTEGYTF.

This rearrangement joins TRBV23-1 to TRBJ1-5, with D possibly TRBD1 on 6 matching bases. TRBV23-1 is treated as an ORF (open reading frame) with a function not yet certain. The germline V and J ends were trimmed by 3 bases and 3 bases, with 12 bases remaining between them. CDR3 size: 15 residues. CDR3 sequence reads: CASSQQTGNNQPQHF. The CDR3 coding sequence is TGCGCCAGCAGTCAGCAGACAGGAAACAATCAGCCCCAGCATTTT.

A few counts support this clone. The J gene is TRBJ1-5, the V gene TRBV9; D is unresolved. CDR3 length: 13 residues. Germline CDR1 is SGDLS and CDR2 is YYNGEE. Trimming shortened V by 4 bases and J by 0 bases, and 5 bases separated the two germline ends. CDR3 DNA sequence: TGTGCCAGCAGCCTTGATAGCAATCAGCCCCAGCATTTT. It codes for CASSLDSNQPQHF.

The chain joins TRBV7-7 to TRBJ2-3, with 12 bases identical to TRBD2. Losses at the gene ends were 4 bases for V and 14 bases for J; bases not matched to a gene: 7. CDR3 length equals 13 residues. Germline loops: CDR1 SSHAT, CDR2 FNYEAQ (reference sequence). CDR3 sequence: CASSSGTSGRWYF. The CDR3 coding sequence is TGTGCCAGCAGCTCGGGGACTAGCGGGCGTTGGTATTTT.

This clone turned up a few times. The V and J genes are TRBV6-6 and TRBJ1-2; D is possibly TRBD1 (5 bases). This CDR3 region has 13 residues. Germline V gives CDR1 MNHNY, CDR2 SVGAGI (reference sequence). Trimming cost V 5 bases and J 4 bases, with 11 bases left between them. This chain's CDR3 is CASSPGHSYGYTF. For the CDR3, the DNA is TGTGCCAGCAGTCCCGGACACTCCTATGGCTACACCTTC.

The chain has TRBV15 and TRBJ1-5, with D possibly matching TRBD1 (6 bases). The ends were cut back, 0 bases at V and 0 bases at J, with 9 bases in the middle. Germline loops: CDR1 LNHNV, CDR2 YYDKDF (reference sequence). This CDR3 is 16 amino acids long. The CDR3 loop is CATSREGGGSNQPQHF. Here the CDR3 DNA reads TGTGCCACCAGCAGAGAGGGAGGGGGTAGCAATCAGCCCCAGCATTTT. Drawing the rest from reference TRBV15 and TRBJ1-5, the complete variable domain is DAMVIQNPRYQVTQFGKPVTLSCSQTLNHNVMYWYQQKSSQAPKLLFHYYDKDFNNEADTPDNFQSRRPNTSFCFLDIRSPGLGDTAMYLCATSREGGGSNQPQHFGDGTRLSIL.

The chain has TRBV4-1 and TRBJ2-2; 7 positions match TRBD2. Unmatched junction bases numbered 2, after V lost 0 bases and J lost 1 base. Germline CDR1 reads MGHRA; CDR2 reads YSYEKL. CDR3 length equals 16 residues. The CDR3 protein is CASSQERTRNTGELFF. CDR3 nucleotides: TGCGCCAGCAGCCAAGAGAGGACTAGGAACACCGGGGAGCTGTTTTTT.

The chain has TRBV10-3 and TRBJ2-5; TRBD2 aligns across 8 bases. J gave up 4 bases and V 6 bases, and 4 bases lay outside the gene matches. Germline CDR1 and CDR2: ENHRY and SYGVKD. CDR3 length: 13 residues. The CDR3 DNA follows: TGTGCCATCAGAGCTAGCGGGCCAGAGACCCAGTACTTC. Translated: CAIRASGPETQYF.

CDR3 in amino acids: CAWTGHYNSPLHF. As DNA, the CDR3 is TGTGCCTGGACGGGACATTATAATTCACCCCTCCACTTT. The rearrangement uses TRBV30 and TRBJ1-6, with a weak D call TRBD1 (6 bases). The V end lost 4 bases, the J end lost 4 bases, and 8 bases lay between the germline ends. The CDR3 spans 13 residues. Germline CDR1 reads GTSNPN; CDR2 reads SVGIG (reference sequence). Using reference TRBV30 and TRBJ1-6 for the parts outside the CDR3, the full variable domain is SQTIHQWPATLVQPVGSPLSLECTVEGTSNPNLYWYRQAAGRGLQLLFYSVGIGQISSEVPQNLSASRPQDRQFILSSKKLLLSDSGFYLCAWTGHYNSPLHFGNGTRLTVT.